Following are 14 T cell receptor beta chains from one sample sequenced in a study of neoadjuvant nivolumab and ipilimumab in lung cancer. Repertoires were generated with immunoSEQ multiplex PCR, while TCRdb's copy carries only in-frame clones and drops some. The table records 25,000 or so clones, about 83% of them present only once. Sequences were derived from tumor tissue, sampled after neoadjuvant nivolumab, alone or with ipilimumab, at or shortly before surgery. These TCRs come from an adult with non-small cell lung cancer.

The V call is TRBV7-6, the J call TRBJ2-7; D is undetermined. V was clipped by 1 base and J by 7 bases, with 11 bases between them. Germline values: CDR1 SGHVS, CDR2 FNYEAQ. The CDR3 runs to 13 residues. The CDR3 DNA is TGTGCCAGCAGCTTAGAGGCTAGAGGTGAGCAGTACTTC. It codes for CASSLEARGEQYF.

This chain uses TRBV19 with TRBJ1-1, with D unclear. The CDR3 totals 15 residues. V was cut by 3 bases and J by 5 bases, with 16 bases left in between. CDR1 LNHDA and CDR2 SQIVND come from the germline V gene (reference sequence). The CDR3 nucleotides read TGTGCCAGTAGTATGGAGTTGGGAGGGAGAACTGAAGCTTTCTTT. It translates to CASSMELGGRTEAFF.

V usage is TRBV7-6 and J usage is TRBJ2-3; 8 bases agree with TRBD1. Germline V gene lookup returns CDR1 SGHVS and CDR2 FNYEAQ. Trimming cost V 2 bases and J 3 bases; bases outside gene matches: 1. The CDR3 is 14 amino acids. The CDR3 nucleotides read TGTGCCAGCAGCTTACGGACAGGGACAGATACGCAGTATTTT. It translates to CASSLRTGTDTQYF.

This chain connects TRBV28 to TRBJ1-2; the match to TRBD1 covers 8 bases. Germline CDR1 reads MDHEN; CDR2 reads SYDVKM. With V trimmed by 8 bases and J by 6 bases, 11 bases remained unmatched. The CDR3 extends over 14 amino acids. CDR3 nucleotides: TGTGCCAGCTTCACCTATAACAGGGGGGATGGCTACACCTTC. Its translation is CASFTYNRGDGYTF.

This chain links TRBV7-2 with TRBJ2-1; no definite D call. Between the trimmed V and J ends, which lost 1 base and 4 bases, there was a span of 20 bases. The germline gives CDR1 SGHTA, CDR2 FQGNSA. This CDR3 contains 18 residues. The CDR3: CASSLVGEFPTLYNEQFF. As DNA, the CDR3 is TGTGCCAGCAGCTTAGTAGGCGAATTTCCCACTCTTTACAATGAGCAGTTCTTC.

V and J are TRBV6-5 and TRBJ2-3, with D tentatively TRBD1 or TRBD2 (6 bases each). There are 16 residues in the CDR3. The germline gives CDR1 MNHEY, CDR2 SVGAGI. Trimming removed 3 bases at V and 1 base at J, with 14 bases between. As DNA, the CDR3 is TGTGCCAGCAGTTATGAGGGCGGGACACGCACAGATACGCAGTATTTT. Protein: CASSYEGGTRTDTQYF.

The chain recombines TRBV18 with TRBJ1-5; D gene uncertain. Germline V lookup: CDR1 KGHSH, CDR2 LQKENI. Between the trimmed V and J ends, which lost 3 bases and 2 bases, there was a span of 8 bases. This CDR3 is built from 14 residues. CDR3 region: CASSPGVRNQPQHF. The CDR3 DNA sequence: TGTGCCAGCTCACCCGGGGTCCGCAATCAGCCCCAGCATTTT.

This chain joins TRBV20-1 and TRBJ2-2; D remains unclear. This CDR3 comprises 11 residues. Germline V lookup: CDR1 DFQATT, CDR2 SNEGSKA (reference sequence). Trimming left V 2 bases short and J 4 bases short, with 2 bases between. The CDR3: CSARSTGELFF. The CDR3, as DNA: TGCAGTGCTAGAAGCACCGGGGAGCTGTTTTTT.

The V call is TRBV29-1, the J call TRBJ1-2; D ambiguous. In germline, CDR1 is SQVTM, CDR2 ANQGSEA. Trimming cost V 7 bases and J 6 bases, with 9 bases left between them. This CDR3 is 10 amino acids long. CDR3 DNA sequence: TGCAGCGGGTTTCAGGATGGCTACACCTTC. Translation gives CSGFQDGYTF.

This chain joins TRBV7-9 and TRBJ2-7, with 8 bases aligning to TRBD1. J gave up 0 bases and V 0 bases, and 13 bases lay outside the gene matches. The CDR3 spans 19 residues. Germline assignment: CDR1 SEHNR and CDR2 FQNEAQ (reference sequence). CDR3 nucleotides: TGTGCCAGCAGCTTAGCGAGGGTCGCAGGGGGCGCCTACTCCTACGAGCAGTACTTC. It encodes CASSLARVAGGAYSYEQYF. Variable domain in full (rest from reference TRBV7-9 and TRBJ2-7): DTGVSQNPRHKITKRGQNVTFRCDPISEHNRLYWYRQTLGQGPEFLTYFQNEAQLEKSRLLSDRFSAERPKGSFSTLEIQRTEQGDSAMYLCASSLARVAGGAYSYEQYFGPGTRLTVT.

The CDR3 sequence is CASSEGRGGAFF. Here the CDR3 DNA reads TGTGCCAGCAGTGAAGGACGTGGCGGCGCTTTCTTT. The J gene is TRBJ1-1, the V gene TRBV6-1; D remains ambiguous. CDR3 length: 12 residues. Looked up from germline, CDR1 is MNHNS and CDR2 is SASEGT. Trimming removed 1 base from V and 11 bases from J, with 11 bases in between.

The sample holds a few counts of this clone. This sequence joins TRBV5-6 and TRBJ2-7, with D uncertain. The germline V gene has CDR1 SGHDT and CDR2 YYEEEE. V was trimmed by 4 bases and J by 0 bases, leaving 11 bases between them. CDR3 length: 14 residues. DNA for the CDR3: TGTGCCAGCAGCCCGCGGCCAGACTCCTACGAGCAGTACTTC. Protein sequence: CASSPRPDSYEQYF.

The CDR3 loop is CAWSGTGLAFTDTQYF. The CDR3 DNA is TGTGCCTGGAGTGGAACTGGACTAGCTTTCACAGATACGCAGTATTTT. This chain uses TRBV30 with TRBJ2-3; 8 bases fit TRBD2. The CDR3 is 16 residues long. After removal of 1 base from V and 2 bases from J, the junction contained 8 bases not matched to a gene. The germline gives CDR1 GTSNPN, CDR2 SVGIG (reference sequence).

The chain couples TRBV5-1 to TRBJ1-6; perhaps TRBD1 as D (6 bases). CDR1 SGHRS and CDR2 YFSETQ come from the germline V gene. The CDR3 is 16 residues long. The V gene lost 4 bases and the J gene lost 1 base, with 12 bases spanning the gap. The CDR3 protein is CASSLGGASYNSPLHF. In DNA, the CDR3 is TGCGCCAGCAGCCTTGGGGGGGCTTCCTATAATTCACCCCTCCACTTT.